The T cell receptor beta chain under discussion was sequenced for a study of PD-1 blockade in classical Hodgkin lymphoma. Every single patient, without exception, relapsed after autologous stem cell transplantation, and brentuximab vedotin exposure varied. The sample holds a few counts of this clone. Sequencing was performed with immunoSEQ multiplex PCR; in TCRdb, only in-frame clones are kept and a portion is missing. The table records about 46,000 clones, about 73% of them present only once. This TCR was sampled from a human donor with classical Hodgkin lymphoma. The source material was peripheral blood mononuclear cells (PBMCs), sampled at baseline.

The chain's CDR3 is CASSPPGGYTEAFF. CDR3 DNA sequence: TGTGCCAGCTCACCACCGGGAGGGTACACTGAAGCTTTCTTT. The rearrangement links TRBV18 to TRBJ1-1; D is ambiguous. Trimming took 0 bases from V and 3 from J, leaving 8 bases between them. The CDR3 covers 14 residues. Germline V gene sequence: CDR1 KGHSH, CDR2 LQKENI.